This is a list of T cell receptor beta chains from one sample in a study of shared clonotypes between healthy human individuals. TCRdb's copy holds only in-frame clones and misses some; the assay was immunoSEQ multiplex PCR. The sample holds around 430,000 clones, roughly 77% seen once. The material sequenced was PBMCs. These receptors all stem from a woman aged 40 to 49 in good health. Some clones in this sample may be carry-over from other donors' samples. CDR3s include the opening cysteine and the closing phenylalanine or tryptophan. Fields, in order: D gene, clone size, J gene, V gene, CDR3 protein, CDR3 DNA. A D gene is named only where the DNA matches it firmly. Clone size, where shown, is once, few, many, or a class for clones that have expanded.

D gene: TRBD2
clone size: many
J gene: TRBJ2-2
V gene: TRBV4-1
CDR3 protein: CASSHSGRGNTGELFF
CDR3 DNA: TGCGCCAGCAGCCACAGCGGGAGGGGGAACACCGGGGAGCTGTTTTTT

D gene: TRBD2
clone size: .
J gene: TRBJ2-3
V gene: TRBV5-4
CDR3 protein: CASSLAGGHGTDTQYF
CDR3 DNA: TGTGCCAGCAGTCTAGCGGGAGGGCATGGCACAGATACGCAGTATTTT

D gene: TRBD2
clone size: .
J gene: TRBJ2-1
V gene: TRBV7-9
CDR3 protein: CASSLVGGRNNEQFF
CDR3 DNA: TGTGCCAGCAGCTTAGTTGGCGGGAGAAACAATGAGCAGTTCTTC

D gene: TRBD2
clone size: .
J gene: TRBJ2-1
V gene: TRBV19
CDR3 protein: CASSLLAESSYNEQFF
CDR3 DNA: TGTGCCAGTAGTTTACTAGCGGAAAGCTCCTACAATGAGCAGTTCTTC

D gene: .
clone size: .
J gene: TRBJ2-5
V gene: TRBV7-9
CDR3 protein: CASSSQGKETQYF
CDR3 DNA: TGTGCCAGCAGCTCCCAGGGAAAAGAGACCCAGTACTTC

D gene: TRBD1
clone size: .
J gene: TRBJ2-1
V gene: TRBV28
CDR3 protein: CASSTNRGGIREQFF
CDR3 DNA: TGTGCCAGCAGTACCAACAGGGGTGGTATTCGCGAGCAGTTCTTC

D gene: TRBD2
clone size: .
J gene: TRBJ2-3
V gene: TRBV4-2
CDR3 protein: CASSQGGGPDTQYF
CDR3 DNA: TGTGCCAGCAGCCAAGGGGGGGGACCAGATACGCAGTATTTT

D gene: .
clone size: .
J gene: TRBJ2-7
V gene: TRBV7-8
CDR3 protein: CASSYSSYEQYF
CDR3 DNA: TGTGCCAGCAGCTACAGCTCCTACGAGCAGTACTTC

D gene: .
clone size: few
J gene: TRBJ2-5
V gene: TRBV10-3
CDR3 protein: CAISESGGVQETQYF
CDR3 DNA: TGTGCCATCAGTGAGTCGGGGGGAGTACAAGAGACCCAGTACTTC

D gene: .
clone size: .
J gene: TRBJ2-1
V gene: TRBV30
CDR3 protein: CAWNTGSLGRQFF
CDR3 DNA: TGTGCCTGGAATACCGGGTCCCTGGGTAGGCAGTTCTTC

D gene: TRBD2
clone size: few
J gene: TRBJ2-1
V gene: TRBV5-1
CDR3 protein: CASSWTPGLAANEQFF
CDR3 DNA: TGCGCCAGCAGCTGGACACCGGGACTAGCGGCTAATGAGCAGTTCTTC

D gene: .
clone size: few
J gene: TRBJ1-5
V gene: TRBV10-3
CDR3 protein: CAISEHNQPQHF
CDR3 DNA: TGTGCCATCAGTGAGCACAATCAGCCCCAGCATTTT

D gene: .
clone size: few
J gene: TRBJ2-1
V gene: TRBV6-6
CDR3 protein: CASSYSDEQFF
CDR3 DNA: TGTGCCAGCAGTTACAGCGATGAGCAGTTCTTC

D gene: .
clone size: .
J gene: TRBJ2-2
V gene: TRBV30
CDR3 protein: CAWSVGTPTGELFF
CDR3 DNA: TGTGCCTGGAGTGTAGGTACACCTACCGGGGAGCTGTTTTTT

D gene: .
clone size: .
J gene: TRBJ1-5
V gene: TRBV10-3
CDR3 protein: CAISIDGTGNNQPQHF
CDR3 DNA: TGTGCCATCAGTATTGACGGGACGGGAAACAATCAGCCCCAGCATTTT

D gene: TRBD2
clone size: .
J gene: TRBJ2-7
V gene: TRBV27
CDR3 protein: CASSRTSGPNYEQYF
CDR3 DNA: TGTGCCAGCAGTCGCACTAGCGGCCCGAACTACGAGCAGTACTTC

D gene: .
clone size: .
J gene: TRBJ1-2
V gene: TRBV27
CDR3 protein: CASGVRGSYGYTF
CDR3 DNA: TGTGCCAGCGGAGTCCGGGGCAGCTATGGCTACACCTTC

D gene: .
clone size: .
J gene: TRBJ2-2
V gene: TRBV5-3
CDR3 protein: CARRLIMGSGGRRDTGELFF
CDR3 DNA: TGTGCCAGAAGACTAATCATGGGTAGCGGAGGGCGGAGGGACACCGGGGAGCTGTTTTTT

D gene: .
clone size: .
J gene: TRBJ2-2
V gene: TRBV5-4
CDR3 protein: CASSWDGNTGELFF
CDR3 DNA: TGTGCCAGCAGCTGGGACGGAAACACCGGGGAGCTGTTTTTT

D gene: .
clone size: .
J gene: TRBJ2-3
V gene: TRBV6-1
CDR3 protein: CASSEARGHATDTQYF
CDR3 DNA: TGTGCCAGCAGTGAAGCGCGGGGTCACGCCACAGATACGCAGTATTTT

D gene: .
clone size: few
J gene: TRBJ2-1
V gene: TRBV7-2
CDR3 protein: CASSPVGDKYNEQFF
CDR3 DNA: TGTGCCAGCAGCCCCGTAGGCGACAAATACAATGAGCAGTTCTTC

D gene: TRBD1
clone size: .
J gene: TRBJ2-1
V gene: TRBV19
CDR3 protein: CASRTGGSYNEQFF
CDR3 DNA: TGTGCCAGTAGGACAGGGGGCTCCTACAATGAGCAGTTCTTC

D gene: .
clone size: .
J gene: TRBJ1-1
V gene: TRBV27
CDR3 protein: CASSAWRDPEAFF
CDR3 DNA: TGTGCCAGCAGTGCATGGCGGGACCCAGAAGCTTTCTTT

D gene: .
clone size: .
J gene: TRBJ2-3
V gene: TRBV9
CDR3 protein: CASSVDGHEADTQYF
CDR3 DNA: TGTGCCAGCAGCGTAGACGGCCACGAGGCAGATACGCAGTATTTT

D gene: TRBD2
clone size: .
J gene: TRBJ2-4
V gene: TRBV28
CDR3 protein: CASSLFSGALLKNIQYF
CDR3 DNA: TGTGCCAGCAGTTTATTTAGCGGGGCACTCCTTAAAAACATTCAGTACTTC

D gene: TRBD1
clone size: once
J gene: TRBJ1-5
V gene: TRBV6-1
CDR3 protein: CASSGDSGQHQPQHF
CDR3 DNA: TGTGCCAGCAGTGGAGACTCGGGACAGCATCAGCCCCAGCATTTT

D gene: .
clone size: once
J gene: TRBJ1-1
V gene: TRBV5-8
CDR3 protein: CASPGMNTEAFF
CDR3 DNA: TGTGCCAGCCCGGGGATGAACACTGAAGCTTTCTTT

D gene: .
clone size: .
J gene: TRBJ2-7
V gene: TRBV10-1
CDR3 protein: CASRKQTSGTWGSYEQYF
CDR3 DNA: TGCGCCAGCAGAAAGCAAACGTCCGGGACCTGGGGATCCTACGAGCAGTACTTC

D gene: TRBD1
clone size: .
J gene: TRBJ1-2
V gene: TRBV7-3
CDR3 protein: CASSADRDRGGYTF
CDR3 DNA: TGTGCCAGCAGCGCAGACCGGGACAGGGGTGGCTACACCTTC

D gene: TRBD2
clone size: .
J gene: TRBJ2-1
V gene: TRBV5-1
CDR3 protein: CASSAQAGNNEQFF
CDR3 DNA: TGCGCCAGCAGTGCCCAAGCGGGAAACAATGAGCAGTTCTTC

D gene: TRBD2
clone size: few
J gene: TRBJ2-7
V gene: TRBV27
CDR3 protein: CASRSGLGQQYF
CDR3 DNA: TGTGCCAGCAGATCGGGACTAGGTCAGCAGTACTTC

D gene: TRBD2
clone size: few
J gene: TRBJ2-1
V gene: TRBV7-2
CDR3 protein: CASSLVGSGSSREQFF
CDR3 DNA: TGTGCCAGCAGCTTAGTTGGGAGCGGGAGTTCCCGCGAGCAGTTCTTC

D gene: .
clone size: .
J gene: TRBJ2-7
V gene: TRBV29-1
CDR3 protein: CSVEVWDDEQYF
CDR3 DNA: TGCAGCGTTGAAGTGTGGGACGACGAGCAGTACTTC

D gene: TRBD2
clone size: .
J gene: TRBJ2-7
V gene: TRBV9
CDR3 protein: CASSVGRGRAGEQYF
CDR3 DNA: TGTGCCAGCAGCGTAGGGCGCGGGAGGGCCGGAGAGCAGTACTTC

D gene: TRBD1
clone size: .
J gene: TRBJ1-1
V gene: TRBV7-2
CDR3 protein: CASSRYRGDTEAFF
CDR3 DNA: TGTGCCAGCAGCCGATACAGGGGAGACACTGAAGCTTTCTTT

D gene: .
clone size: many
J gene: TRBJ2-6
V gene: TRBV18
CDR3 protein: CASSPPSFSGANVLTF
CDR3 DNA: TGTGCCAGCTCACCACCGTCCTTCTCTGGGGCCAACGTCCTGACTTTC

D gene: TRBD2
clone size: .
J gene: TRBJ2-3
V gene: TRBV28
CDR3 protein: CASRRSGGTQYF
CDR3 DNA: TGTGCCAGCAGACGTAGCGGGGGTACGCAGTATTTT

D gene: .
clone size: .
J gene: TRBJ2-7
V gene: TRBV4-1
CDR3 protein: CASSLSRSRNSYEQYF
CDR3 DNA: TGCGCCAGCAGCCTTAGCAGGAGTAGGAACTCCTACGAGCAGTACTTC

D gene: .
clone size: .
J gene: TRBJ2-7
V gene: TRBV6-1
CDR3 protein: CASSEAPQGYYEQYF
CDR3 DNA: TGTGCCAGCAGTGAAGCGCCCCAGGGGTACTACGAGCAGTACTTC

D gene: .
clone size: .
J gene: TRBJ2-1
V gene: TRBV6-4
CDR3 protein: CASSDPGTSYNEQFF
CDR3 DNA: TGTGCCAGCAGTGACCCGGGCACTAGCTACAATGAGCAGTTCTTC

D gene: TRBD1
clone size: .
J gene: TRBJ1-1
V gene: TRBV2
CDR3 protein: CASSGDRGAEAFF
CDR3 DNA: TGTGCCAGCAGTGGGGACAGGGGAGCTGAAGCTTTCTTT

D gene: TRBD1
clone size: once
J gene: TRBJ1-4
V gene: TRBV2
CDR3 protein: CASSPPGQGAINEKLFF
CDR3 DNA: TGTGCCAGCAGCCCTCCGGGACAGGGGGCGATAAATGAAAAACTGTTTTTT